The 24 T cell receptor beta chains in this list originate from one sample, sequenced in a study of blood T cell repertoires in COVID-19. Only in-frame clones appear in the TCRdb table, and some are missing; sequencing was by immunoSEQ multiplex PCR. This table holds about 320,000 clones, approximately 81% found once. Sample: PBMCs or T cells enriched from blood (not recorded which). These receptors all come from a woman in her twenties or thirties who had been exposed to COVID-19.

This chain connects TRBV9 to TRBJ2-5, with TRBD1 identical over 8 bases. Germline loops: CDR1 SGDLS, CDR2 YYNGEE. The CDR3 consists of 15 residues. V dropped 0 bases and J dropped 5; count of bases not matched to a gene: 6. This CDR3 is CASSVAQGARETQYF. The CDR3 DNA reads as TGTGCCAGCAGCGTAGCTCAGGGGGCTAGGGAGACCCAGTACTTC.

The chain has TRBV30 and TRBJ1-2; D is unresolved. Germline V gives CDR1 GTSNPN, CDR2 SVGIG (reference sequence). Trimming left V 2 bases short and J 7 bases short, with 11 bases between. The CDR3 covers 12 residues. CDR3 DNA: TGTGCCTGGAGTCCCTCCCGAGGTGGCTACACCTTC. Its translation is CAWSPSRGGYTF.

The V and J genes are TRBV28 and TRBJ1-1; D ambiguous. Germline V gives CDR1 MDHEN, CDR2 SYDVKM. Trimming stripped 3 bases from V and 2 bases from J, with 7 bases between. The CDR3 sequence is 13 residues long. In DNA, the CDR3 is TGTGCCAGCAGTTTTAATTTAAACACTGAAGCTTTCTTT. The encoded protein is CASSFNLNTEAFF. Combining the CDR3 with reference TRBV28 and TRBJ1-1 gives the whole variable domain DVKVTQSSRYLVKRTGEKVFLECVQDMDHENMFWYRQDPGLGLRLIYFSYDVKMKEKGDIPEGYSVSREKKERFSLILESASTNQTSMYLCASSFNLNTEAFFGQGTRLTVV.

CDR3 coding DNA: TGTGCCAGCGGGCCGAGAATGAACACTGAAGCTTTCTTT. Translation: CASGPRMNTEAFF. The chain joins TRBV27 to TRBJ1-1; D remains ambiguous. Germline values: CDR1 MNHEY, CDR2 SMNVEV (reference sequence). This CDR3 has 13 amino acids. Trimming pared 8 bases from V and 0 bases from J, leaving 10 bases between.

J is TRBJ1-5 and V is TRBV4-2; tentative D call: TRBD1 (5 bases). Per germline, CDR1 LGHNA and CDR2 YNFKEQ. The CDR3 is made up of 13 amino acids. Trimming took 0 bases from V and 7 from J, leaving 7 bases between them. The CDR3 protein is CASSQDRGQPQHF. The CDR3 DNA sequence: TGTGCCAGCAGCCAAGATAGGGGCCAGCCCCAGCATTTT.

This chain uses TRBV28 with TRBJ2-7, with 7 bases lining up with TRBD2. The V gene end was trimmed by 7 bases and the J gene end by 7 bases; junction bases not matched to a gene: 13. Looked up from germline, CDR1 is MDHEN and CDR2 is SYDVKM. The CDR3 extends over 14 amino acids. For the CDR3, the DNA is TGTGCCAGCACATTACGACATCTCGGGGGGGAGCAGTACTTC. Protein sequence: CASTLRHLGGEQYF.

This chain uses TRBV4-3 with TRBJ1-5, with D possibly TRBD1 on 6 matching bases. There are 15 residues in the CDR3. V lost 6 bases and J 3 bases, leaving 15 bases between the germline ends. Germline V gives CDR1 LGHNA, CDR2 YSLEER. CDR3 protein: CASSLGQSSNQPQHF. The CDR3 DNA is TGCGCCAGCAGTCTTGGACAGTCATCCAATCAGCCCCAGCATTTT.

The gene calls are TRBV28 and TRBJ2-3; TRBD2 matches at 10 bases. Trimming cost V 1 base and J 1 base; bases outside gene matches: 11. Germline V lookup: CDR1 MDHEN, CDR2 SYDVKM. This CDR3 region has 19 residues. This chain's CDR3 is CASSLLLAGGLHGTDTQYF. The CDR3 DNA follows: TGTGCCAGCAGTTTATTGTTAGCGGGGGGTCTTCACGGCACAGATACGCAGTATTTT.

Worth noting for this clone: This same CDR3 is encoded by further DNA sequences in the sample. V and J are TRBV5-1 and TRBJ2-2, with D unresolved. V lost 0 bases and J lost 4, with 4 bases in between. The V gene's germline CDR1 is SGHRS and CDR2 YFSETQ. The CDR3 covers 13 residues. The CDR3 here is CASSLAGTGELFF. The CDR3, as DNA: TGCGCCAGCAGCTTGGCCGGCACCGGGGAGCTGTTTTTT.

This clone came up once. CDR3 sequence (DNA): TGTGCCAGCAGCTCAGCGGGTCTCGATCGACAGTTCTTC. Protein: CASSSAGLDRQFF. The chain is built from TRBV12-3 or TRBV12-4 and TRBJ2-1; D is perhaps TRBD2 (6 bases). The V end lost 6 bases, the J end lost 13 bases, and 19 bases lay between the germline ends. This CDR3 has 13 residues.

The genes are TRBV24-1 and TRBJ1-2; TRBD1 matches 7 bases. Germline V gives CDR1 KGHDR, CDR2 SFDVKD. V was clipped by 12 bases and J by 2 bases; unmatched bases: 8. This CDR3 comprises 13 residues. The CDR3 region has the DNA TGTGCCGTCAGACAGGGCCACAACTATGGCTACACCTTC. It codes for CAVRQGHNYGYTF.

CDR3 protein: CASSELGTSGPYNEQFF. CDR3 nucleotides: TGTGCCAGCAGTGAATTAGGGACTAGCGGGCCCTACAATGAGCAGTTCTTC. V gene TRBV2 combines with J gene TRBJ2-1, with 12 bases matching TRBD2. The germline gives CDR1 SNHLY, CDR2 FYNNEI. The CDR3 consists of 17 residues. After removal of 2 bases from V and 2 bases from J, the junction contained 4 bases not matched to a gene.

V gene TRBV28 combines with J gene TRBJ1-1; D possibly corresponds to TRBD1 (5 bases). The CDR3 is made up of 13 amino acids. Per germline, CDR1 MDHEN and CDR2 SYDVKM. V lost 10 bases, J lost 4 bases, and 16 bases lay in between. Written as DNA, the CDR3 is TGTGCCATCAAGGTCGGGGGGGGCACTGAAGCTTTCTTT. Translation: CAIKVGGGTEAFF.

The chain has TRBV7-9 and TRBJ2-7, with 7 bases fitting TRBD1. This CDR3 is 15 amino acids long. The germline gives CDR1 SEHNR, CDR2 FQNEAQ (reference sequence). The trim removed 3 bases at V and 2 bases at J, leaving 7 bases unmatched. DNA for the CDR3: TGTGCCAGCAGCTTGGCCGGGACAGCACCCTACGAGCAGTACTTC. Translation gives CASSLAGTAPYEQYF.

The rearrangement links TRBV20-1 to TRBJ1-1; D remains unclear. V was pared by 5 bases and J by 6 bases, with 7 bases between. From germline, CDR1 is DFQATT and CDR2 SNEGSKA (reference sequence). The CDR3 length is 10 residues. DNA of the CDR3: TGCAGTGCTGCGGACTCTGAAGCTTTCTTT. Translation: CSAADSEAFF.

Turning to this clone: The same CDR3 also results from other DNA sequences found in this sample. CDR3 in DNA: TGTGCCAGCAGTTTATCGCCAGGGCCCTATGGCTACACCTTC. It yields the protein CASSLSPGPYGYTF. The rearrangement joins TRBV28 to TRBJ1-2; D might be TRBD1 (5 bases). The germline CDR1 and CDR2 sequences are MDHEN and SYDVKM. This CDR3 is 14 amino acids long. V shed 1 base and J shed 4 bases, with 10 bases lying between them.

The chain uses TRBV7-9 and TRBJ1-2, with 8 bases matching TRBD1. V shed 5 bases and J 1 base; nucleotides not matched to a gene: 9. The CDR3 has 16 amino acids. From germline, CDR1 is SEHNR and CDR2 FQNEAQ (reference sequence). The CDR3 bases are TGTGCCAGCAGCCCCCCGGACAGGGTAAATAACTATGGCTACACCTTC. Translation: CASSPPDRVNNYGYTF.

The CDR3 loop is CACSTGFHYNSPLHF. The CDR3 DNA follows: TGTGCCTGCTCGACAGGCTTCCACTATAATTCACCCCTCCACTTT. The gene calls are TRBV30 and TRBJ1-6, with TRBD1 as a possible D gene (6 bases). V lost 6 bases, J lost 3 bases, and 15 bases lay in between. This CDR3 has 15 residues. Germline lookup yields CDR1 GTSNPN and CDR2 SVGIG (reference sequence).

The V call is TRBV7-9, the J call TRBJ1-1, with 10 bases that match TRBD1. Germline CDR1 and CDR2: SEHNR and FQNEAQ (reference sequence). This CDR3 is built from 14 residues. Trimming took 3 bases from V and 7 from J; bases not matched to a gene: 5. CDR3 in DNA: TGTGCCAGCAGCTTGGGACAGGGGATCGGTGAAGCTTTCTTT. Protein product: CASSLGQGIGEAFF.

The V call is TRBV5-8, the J call TRBJ2-3, with D unclear. Germline V gene data show CDR1 as SGHTS and CDR2 as YDEGEE. The CDR3 is 16 residues long. V was clipped by 0 bases and J by 1 base, with 12 bases between them. The CDR3 protein is CASSLALQARTDTQYF. DNA for the CDR3: TGTGCCAGCAGCTTGGCCCTTCAGGCTCGCACAGATACGCAGTATTTT.

This chain joins TRBV7-9 and TRBJ1-6; tentatively, D is TRBD1 (6 bases). Germline V gene lookup returns CDR1 SEHNR and CDR2 FQNEAQ (reference sequence). V lost 1 base and J 12 bases, leaving 19 bases between the germline ends. This CDR3 is 16 amino acids long. CDR3 sequence reads: CASSLGEGGSRRPLHF. As DNA, the CDR3 is TGTGCCAGCAGCTTAGGGGAGGGGGGATCGCGAAGACCCCTCCACTTT.

This chain connects TRBV5-1 to TRBJ2-3; 12 bases fit TRBD2. This CDR3 comprises 17 residues. Germline V gene data show CDR1 as SGHRS and CDR2 as YFSETQ. V was clipped by 4 bases and J by 1 base; unmatched bases: 7. The CDR3 reads CASSNTGLAGRTDTQYF. CDR3 coding DNA: TGCGCCAGCAGCAACACCGGACTAGCGGGGCGCACAGATACGCAGTATTTT.

J is TRBJ1-3 and V is TRBV5-1, with 8 positions matching TRBD1. Germline CDR1 and CDR2: SGHRS and YFSETQ. The trim removed 0 bases at V and 2 bases at J, leaving 4 bases unmatched. The CDR3 runs 16 residues. CDR3 sequence (DNA): TGCGCCAGCAGCTTGGGGACAGGGAGGACTGGAAACACCATATATTTT. Translated: CASSLGTGRTGNTIYF.

The chain couples TRBV12-3 or TRBV12-4 to TRBJ1-2; maybe TRBD1 (6 bases). This CDR3 contains 13 residues. The V end was cut by 5 bases, the J end by 7 bases, with 14 bases between. CDR3 in amino acids: CASSQQGKGGYTF. CDR3 DNA: TGTGCCAGCAGTCAGCAGGGGAAGGGTGGCTACACCTTC.